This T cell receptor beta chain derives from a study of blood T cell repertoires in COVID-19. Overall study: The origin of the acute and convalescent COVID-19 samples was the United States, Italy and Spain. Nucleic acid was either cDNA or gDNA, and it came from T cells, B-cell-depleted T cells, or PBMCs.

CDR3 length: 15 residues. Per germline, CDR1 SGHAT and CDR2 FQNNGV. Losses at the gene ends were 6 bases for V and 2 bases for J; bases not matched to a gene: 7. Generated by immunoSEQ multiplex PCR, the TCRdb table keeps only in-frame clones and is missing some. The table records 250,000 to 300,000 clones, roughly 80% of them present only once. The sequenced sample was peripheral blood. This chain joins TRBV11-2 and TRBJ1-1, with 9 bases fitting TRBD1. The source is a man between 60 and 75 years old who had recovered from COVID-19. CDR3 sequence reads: CASRTYRGLNTEAFF. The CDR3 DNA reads TGTGCCAGCAGGACTTACAGGGGGCTAAACACTGAAGCTTTCTTT. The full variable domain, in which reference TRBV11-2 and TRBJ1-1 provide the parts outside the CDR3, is EAGVAQSPRYKIIEKRQSVAFWCNPISGHATLYWYQQILGQGPKLLIQFQNNGVVDDSQLPKDRFSAERLKGVDSTLKIQPAKLEDSAVYLCASRTYRGLNTEAFFGQGTRLTVV.